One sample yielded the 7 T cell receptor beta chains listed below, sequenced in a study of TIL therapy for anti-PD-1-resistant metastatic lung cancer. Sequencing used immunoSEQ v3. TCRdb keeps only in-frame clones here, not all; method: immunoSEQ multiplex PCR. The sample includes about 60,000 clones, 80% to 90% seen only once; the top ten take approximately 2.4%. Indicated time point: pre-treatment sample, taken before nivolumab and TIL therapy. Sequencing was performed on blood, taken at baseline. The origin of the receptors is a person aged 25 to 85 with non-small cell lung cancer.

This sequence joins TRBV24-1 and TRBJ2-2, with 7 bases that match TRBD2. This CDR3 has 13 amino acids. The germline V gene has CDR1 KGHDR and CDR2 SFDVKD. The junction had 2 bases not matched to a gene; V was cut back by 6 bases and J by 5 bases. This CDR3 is CATSQGGTGELFF. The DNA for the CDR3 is TGTGCCACCAGTCAGGGAGGGACCGGGGAGCTGTTTTTT.

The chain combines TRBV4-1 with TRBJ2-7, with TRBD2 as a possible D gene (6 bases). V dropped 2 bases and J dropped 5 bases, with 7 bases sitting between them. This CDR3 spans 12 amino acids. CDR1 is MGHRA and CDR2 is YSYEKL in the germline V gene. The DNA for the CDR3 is TGCGCCAGCAGCCAAAGGGAGGACGAGCAGTACTTC. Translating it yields CASSQREDEQYF.

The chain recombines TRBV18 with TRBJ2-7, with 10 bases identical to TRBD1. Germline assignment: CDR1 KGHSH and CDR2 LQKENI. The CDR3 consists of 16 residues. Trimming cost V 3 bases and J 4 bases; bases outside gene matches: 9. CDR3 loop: CASSPQDRGSIYEQYF. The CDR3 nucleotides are TGTGCCAGCTCACCTCAGGACAGGGGGTCCATTTACGAGCAGTACTTC.

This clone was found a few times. CDR3 in DNA: TGCGCCAGCAGTGAGTCATTTAACGGACTAGCAAGCGAGCAGTACTTC. It yields the protein CASSESFNGLASEQYF. V and J are TRBV10-1 and TRBJ2-7; TRBD2 matches 8 bases. The CDR3 spans 16 residues. From germline, CDR1 is WNHNN and CDR2 SYGVQD (reference sequence). V shed 0 bases and J 6 bases; nucleotides not matched to a gene: 10.

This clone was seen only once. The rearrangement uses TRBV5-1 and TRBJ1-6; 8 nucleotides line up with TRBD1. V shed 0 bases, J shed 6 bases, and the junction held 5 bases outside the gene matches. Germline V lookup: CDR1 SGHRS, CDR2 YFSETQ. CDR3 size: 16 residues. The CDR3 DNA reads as TGCGCCAGCAGCTTGGATCCCGGACAGGGTAATTCACCCCTCCACTTT. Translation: CASSLDPGQGNSPLHF. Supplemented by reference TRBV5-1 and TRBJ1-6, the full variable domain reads KAGVTQTPRYLIKTRGQQVTLSCSPISGHRSVSWYQQTPGQGLQFLFEYFSETQRNKGNFPGRFSGRQFSNSRSEMNVSTLELGDSALYLCASSLDPGQGNSPLHFGNGTRLTVT.

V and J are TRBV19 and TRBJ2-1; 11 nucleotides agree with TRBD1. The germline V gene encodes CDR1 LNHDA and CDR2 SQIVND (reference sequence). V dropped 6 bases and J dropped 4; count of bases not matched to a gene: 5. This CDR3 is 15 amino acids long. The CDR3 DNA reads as TGTGCCAGTAGGCGGGGACAGGGGGTTTACAATGAGCAGTTCTTC. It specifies CASRRGQGVYNEQFF.

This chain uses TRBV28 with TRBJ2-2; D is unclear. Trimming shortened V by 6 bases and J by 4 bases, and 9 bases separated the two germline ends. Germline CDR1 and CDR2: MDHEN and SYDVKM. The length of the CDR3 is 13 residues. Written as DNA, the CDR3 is TGTGCCAGCAGCCCCCTTCGCACCGGGGAGCTGTTTTTT. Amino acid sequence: CASSPLRTGELFF.